Listed here is a single T cell receptor beta chain. The antigen remains undetermined. The data stem from a study of yellow fever vaccine responses in identical twins. CDR3 length equals 11 residues. Trimming shortened V by 1 base and J by 5 bases, and 0 bases separated the two germline ends. Germline assignment: CDR1 MGHRA and CDR2 YSYEKL. General study findings and limits: Twins' vaccine T cell responses were reported to seem partly convergent and partly personalized.

One entry per CDR3 protein results from TCRdb running MiXCR on the RT-PCR reads. Among over a thousand distinct CDR3 sequences listed, over 75% were seen once. The source of this sequence is a female donor who received the yellow fever vaccine. This specimen consisted of T cells from blood (PBMCs), unsorted or a sorted subset (not recorded which), obtained before or after yellow fever vaccination (not recorded which). The rearrangement uses TRBV4-1 and TRBJ1-3; D uncertain. CDR3 residues: CASSQGNTIYF. The DNA for the CDR3 is TGCGCCAGCAGCCAAGGAAACACCATATATTTT.